This T cell receptor beta chain was obtained from a study of Ad26.COV2.S vaccination and SARS-CoV-2 variants. TCRdb's copy holds only in-frame clones and misses some; the assay was immunoSEQ multiplex PCR. The sample holds 360,000 or so clones, 75% to 90% seen once. V was pared by 3 bases and J by 3 bases, with 10 bases between. There are 14 residues in the CDR3. CDR1 and CDR2 (germline): SGHRS, YFSETQ. Documented treatment: some 20 received Ad26.COV2.S at low or high dose, single or two shots; roughly 5 received placebo; per-sample allocation not given. Collection of the samples took place on day 63 after the first injection of vaccine or placebo. A Boston donor was an adult aged 18-55 years.

V and J are TRBV5-1 and TRBJ2-1; no clear D gene. Source: peripheral blood, taken in a trial of Ad26.COV2.S vaccine versus placebo. This receptor was identified in a person between 18 and 59 years old who received the Ad26.COV2.S COVID-19 vaccine or a placebo. This CDR3 reads CASSWASSYNEQFF. DNA for the CDR3: TGCGCCAGCAGCTGGGCCTCTAGCTACAATGAGCAGTTCTTC.